This TCR beta chain was identified in a study of blood T cell repertoires in COVID-19 (dated by TCRdb to the early 2020s). As for the study more broadly: The collaborator samples originated in the United States, Italy and Spain and spanned the acute and convalescent phases of COVID-19. The material from the prospective study consisted of cDNA or gDNA derived from T cells, B-cell-depleted T cells, or PBMCs. Deeply sampled blood TCRbeta repertoires from subjects exposed to, actively infected with, or recovered from COVID-19 were included in the dataset. A freely available public database, intended as a resource for researchers studying the immune response to SARS-CoV-2, is where the repertoires were released. Samples came from the ongoing ImmuneRACE study (first 160 participants) plus 1,254 subjects from 6 global collaborators. The sample metadata nearly always contained a de-identified subject ID, COVID-19 status, age in years and sex. Where available, HLA class I and class II types were obtained from metadata supplied by the sample provider rather than from assay-based typing.

Concerning this clone: The antigen it binds to is not known. Base qualities are not recorded, but no much larger clone differs from it by a single base.

Participants in the prospective study were aged roughly 18 to 100 years, lived in 24 United States geographic areas, and enrolled through a virtual design. In the prospective study, participants were assigned to cohorts based on the clinical history participants reported in a screening survey and a study questionnaire. Recovered participants in ImmuneRACE Cohort 3 were defined by two consecutive negative NP/OP PCR tests, clearance by a healthcare professional, or resolution of symptoms. In the prospective study, mobile phlebotomists collected whole blood, serum and a nasopharyngeal or oropharyngeal swab from each participant. Additional blood draws and questionnaires over an approximately two-month period could optionally be provided by prospective study participants. Blood samples from the prospective study were shipped frozen or at room temperature prior to DNA extraction. Trimming accounts for 4 bases at V and 2 bases at J, while the number of junction bases matched to no gene is 4. Inclusive of the bounding cysteine and phenylalanine, the CDR3 is 15 residues long. The only DNA kept is the CDR3, 45 bases in frame from the first base. In the germline V gene, CDR1 corresponds to LGHNA and CDR2 to YSLEER.

TCRbeta CDR3 regions were amplified from genomic DNA using the immunoSEQ Assay, a bias-controlled multiplex PCR. In the paper's pipeline: Nucleated cell counts per sample were estimated from amplification of reference gene primers within the assay. Sequence reads were collapsed and filtered to measure the absolute abundance of every unique TCRbeta CDR3 rearrangement. For each sample, productive Simpson clonality was calculated as the square root of Simpson's diversity index across productive rearrangements. TCRdb took this table from immuneACCESS and kept in-frame rearrangements with V and J called. Such tables lack part of the clones; where checked against another copy, unresolved V genes explain under half of the gap, and the rest is unexplained. The DNA gave D and trimming, while V, J and clone size come from that table. The sample includes around 130,000 clones, with about 88% observed a single time. Jointly, the top ten make up roughly 2.2% of the sample.

Points the paper makes about the study in general: The amount of clinical and demographic metadata varied by source and participant and was provided uncurated.

This receptor was taken from a woman in her fifties or sixties who had recovered from COVID-19. The chain joins TRBV4-3 to TRBJ1-5; 8 bases in between match TRBD1. Specimen: PBMCs or T cells enriched from blood (not recorded which). For the CDR3, the sequence is CASSPDRVGNQPQHF. The nucleotide sequence reads as follows: TGCGCCAGCAGCCCGGACAGGGTGGGCAATCAGCCCCAGCATTTT.